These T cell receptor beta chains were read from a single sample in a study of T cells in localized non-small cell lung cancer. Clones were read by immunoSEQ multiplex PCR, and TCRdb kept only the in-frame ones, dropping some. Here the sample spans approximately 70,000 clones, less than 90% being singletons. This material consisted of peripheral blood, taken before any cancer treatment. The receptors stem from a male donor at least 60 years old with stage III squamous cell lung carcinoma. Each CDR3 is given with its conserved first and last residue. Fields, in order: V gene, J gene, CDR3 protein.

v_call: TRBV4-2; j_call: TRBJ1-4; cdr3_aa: CASSQEWNEKLFF
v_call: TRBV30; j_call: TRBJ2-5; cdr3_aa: CASTGGTAGSETQYF
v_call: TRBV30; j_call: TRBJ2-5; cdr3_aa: CAWSRPQVGGQGETQYF
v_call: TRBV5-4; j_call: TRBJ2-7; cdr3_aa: CASSLGGSGLYEQYF
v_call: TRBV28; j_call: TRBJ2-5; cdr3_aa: CASSLIGLQETQYF
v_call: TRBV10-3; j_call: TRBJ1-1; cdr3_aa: CAISESSGQGSTEAFF
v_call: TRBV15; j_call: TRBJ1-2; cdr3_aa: CATSPGDVYGYTF
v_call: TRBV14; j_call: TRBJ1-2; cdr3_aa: CASSQDAEGNYGYTF
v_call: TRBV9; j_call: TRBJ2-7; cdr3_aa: CASSVTGGRWEQYF
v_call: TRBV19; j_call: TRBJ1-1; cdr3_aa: CASSADRGNTEAFF
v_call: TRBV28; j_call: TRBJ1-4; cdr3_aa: CASRGRINEKLFF
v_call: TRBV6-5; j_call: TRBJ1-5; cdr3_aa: CASSSTGHLTNQPQHF
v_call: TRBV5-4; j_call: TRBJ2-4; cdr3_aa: CASSLDGAGAKNIQYF
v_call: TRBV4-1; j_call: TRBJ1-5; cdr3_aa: CASSQVGKGKQPQHF
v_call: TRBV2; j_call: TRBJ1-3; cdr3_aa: CASNPDSDTIYF
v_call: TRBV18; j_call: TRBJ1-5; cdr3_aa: CASSPSGQPQHF
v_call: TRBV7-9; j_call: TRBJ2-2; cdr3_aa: CASSSRTGENTGELFF
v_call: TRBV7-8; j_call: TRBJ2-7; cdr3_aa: CASSLVQGPYEQYF
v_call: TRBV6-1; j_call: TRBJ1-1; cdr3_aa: CASSESIRDTEAFF
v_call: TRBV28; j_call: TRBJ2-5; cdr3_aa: CASSLPGTGVSETQYF
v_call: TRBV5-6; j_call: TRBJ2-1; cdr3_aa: CASSLTLGPINEQFF
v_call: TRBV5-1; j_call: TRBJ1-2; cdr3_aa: CASSLDPGNYGYTF
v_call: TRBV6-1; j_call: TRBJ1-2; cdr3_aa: CASSRLSYGYTF
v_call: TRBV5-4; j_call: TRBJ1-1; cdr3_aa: CASSVGQGIRNTEAFF
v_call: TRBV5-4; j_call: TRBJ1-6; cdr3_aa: CASSLTGTGVSPLHF
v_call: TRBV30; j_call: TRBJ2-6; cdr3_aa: CAWNRANVLTF
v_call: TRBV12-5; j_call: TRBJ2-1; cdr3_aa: CASGRSGGIIYNEQFF
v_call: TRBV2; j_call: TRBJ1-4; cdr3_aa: CASRPEANEKLFF
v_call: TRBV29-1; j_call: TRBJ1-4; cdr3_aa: CSVGTGSTNEKLFF
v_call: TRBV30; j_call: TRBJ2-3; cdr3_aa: CAWGAGGRTDTQYF
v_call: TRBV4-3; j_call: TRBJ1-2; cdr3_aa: CASSQEATGDYGYTF
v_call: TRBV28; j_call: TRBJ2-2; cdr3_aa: CASSPPKPNTGELFF
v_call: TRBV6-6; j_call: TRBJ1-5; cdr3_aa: CAVRRTGTFQPQHF
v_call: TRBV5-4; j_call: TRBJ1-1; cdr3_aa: CASSLGGGTSGAEAFF
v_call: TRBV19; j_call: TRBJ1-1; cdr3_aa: CASTWSGNAAINTEAFF
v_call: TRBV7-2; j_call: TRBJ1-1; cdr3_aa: CASSSVQGRTEAFF
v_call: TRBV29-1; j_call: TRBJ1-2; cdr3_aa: CSVEDLGAGGYTF
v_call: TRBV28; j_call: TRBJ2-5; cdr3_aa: CASSLGGVKETQYF
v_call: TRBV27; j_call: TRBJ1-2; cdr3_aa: CASSSMGRGGAWGYGYTF
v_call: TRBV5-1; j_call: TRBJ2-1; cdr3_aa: CASSHRAGGLIDNEQFF
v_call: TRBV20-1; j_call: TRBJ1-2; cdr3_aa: CSAPTPYGYTF
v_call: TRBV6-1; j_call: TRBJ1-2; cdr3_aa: CASIPAAGAEYGYTF
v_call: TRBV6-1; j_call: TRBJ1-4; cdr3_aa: CASSVVSLNEKLFF
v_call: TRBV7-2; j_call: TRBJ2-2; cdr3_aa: CASSPLGGGNTGELFF
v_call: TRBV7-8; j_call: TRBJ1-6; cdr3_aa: CASSLTGGGYSSYNSPLHF
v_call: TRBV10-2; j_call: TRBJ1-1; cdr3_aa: CASSEGGAHTEAFF
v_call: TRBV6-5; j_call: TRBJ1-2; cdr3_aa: CASSPGRGIYGYTF
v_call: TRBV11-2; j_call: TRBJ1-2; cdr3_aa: CASSLENYGYTF
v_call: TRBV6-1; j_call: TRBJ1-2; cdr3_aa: CASSEPAQGARYGYTF
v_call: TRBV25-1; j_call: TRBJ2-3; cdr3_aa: CASSVGTASTDTQYF
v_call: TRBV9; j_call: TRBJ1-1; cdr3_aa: CASSPRVNTEAFF
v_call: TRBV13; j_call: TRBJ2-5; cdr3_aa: CASSLGDRETQYF
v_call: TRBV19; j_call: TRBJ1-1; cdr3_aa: CASSTQGVNTEAFF
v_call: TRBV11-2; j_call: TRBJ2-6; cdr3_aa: CASSSSGGATGANVLTF